The 28 T cell receptor beta chains in this list originate from one sample, sequenced in a study of a mutant IDH1 vaccine in newly diagnosed glioma. TCRdb keeps only in-frame clones here, not all; method: immunoSEQ multiplex PCR. The profile shows 55,000 to 70,000 clones, 89% of them singletons. Time point of the sample: week 11, during vaccination. The investigators gave 300 ug of mutant IDH1 20-mer peptide in each vaccine dose, together with topical imiquimod. These receptors' antigens are unknown. The source material was PBMCs, sampled from a glioma patient whose treatment included an IDH1 peptide vaccine. The source is a man aged 40-50 years with glioma.

The CDR3 sequence: CSVGPSTNEKLFF. As DNA, the CDR3 is TGCAGCGTTGGACCGTCAACTAATGAAAAACTGTTTTTT. The J gene is TRBJ1-4, the V gene TRBV29-1; no definite D call. CDR3 size: 13 residues. The ends were cut back, 4 bases at V and 0 bases at J, with 6 bases in the middle. Per the germline V gene, CDR1 is SQVTM and CDR2 is ANQGSEA.

V gene TRBV28 combines with J gene TRBJ2-7; no clear D gene. V shed 1 base and J shed 3 bases, with 7 bases lying between them. CDR3 length equals 13 residues. CDR1 is MDHEN, CDR2 SYDVKM, per germline. The DNA for the CDR3 is TGTGCCAGCAGTTTATCGGGCCGCTACGAGCAGTACTTC. Its protein product is CASSLSGRYEQYF.

The rearrangement links TRBV5-1 to TRBJ1-1, with a tentative D call TRBD1 (5 bases). Per germline, CDR1 SGHRS and CDR2 YFSETQ. This CDR3 region has 15 residues. The germline V and J ends were trimmed by 0 bases and 5 bases, with 14 bases remaining between them. The CDR3 is CASSLDGAGTTEAFF. CDR3 sequence (DNA): TGCGCCAGCAGCTTGGATGGCGCGGGGACTACTGAAGCTTTCTTT.

J is TRBJ1-2 and V is TRBV14; 7 nucleotides agree with TRBD1. Per the germline V gene, CDR1 is SGHDN and CDR2 is FVKESK. The CDR3 length is 15 residues. V shed 1 base, J shed 4 bases, and the junction held 6 bases outside the gene matches. CDR3: CASSQVHRTGYGYTF. DNA for the CDR3: TGTGCCAGCAGCCAAGTACATCGGACAGGCTATGGCTACACCTTC.

The chain combines TRBV10-3 with TRBJ2-5; tentatively, D is TRBD1 (6 bases). The CDR3 has 13 amino acids. V lost 10 bases and J 1 base, leaving 13 bases between the germline ends. Germline CDR1 ENHRY, CDR2 SYGVKD. The CDR3 DNA follows: TGTGCCAGCAACCGGGACACCCAAGAGACCCAGTACTTC. As protein: CASNRDTQETQYF.

The rearrangement links TRBV7-8 to TRBJ2-7; D unresolved. This CDR3 has 16 amino acids. The V end lost 1 base, the J end lost 0 bases, and 13 bases lay between the germline ends. Per the germline V gene, CDR1 is SGHVS and CDR2 is FQNEAQ. CDR3 nucleotides: TGTGCCAGCAGCTTAGTATACGCCGGCAGCTCCTACGAGCAGTACGTC. It is translated as CASSLVYAGSSYEQYV.

The J gene is TRBJ1-1, the V gene TRBV5-1, with a possible D match to TRBD1 (6 bases). This CDR3 is 15 amino acids long. Trimming took off 5 bases at V and 0 bases at J, with 14 bases between the two ends. Germline V gives CDR1 SGHRS, CDR2 YFSETQ. The CDR3 bases are TGCGCCAGCAGGATTGGGGGACATTTGAACACTGAAGCTTTCTTT. It yields the protein CASRIGGHLNTEAFF.

The V and J genes are TRBV27 and TRBJ1-5, with D maybe TRBD1 (6 bases). The CDR3 contains 16 residues. The germline CDR1 and CDR2 sequences are MNHEY and SMNVEV (reference sequence). V dropped 6 bases and J dropped 4 bases, with 19 bases sitting between them. The CDR3: CASSLNRVWANQPQHF. CDR3 DNA sequence: TGTGCCAGCAGCCTGAACAGGGTGTGGGCGAATCAGCCCCAGCATTTT.

The rearrangement uses TRBV11-2 and TRBJ2-7; the D gene could be TRBD1 or TRBD2 (7 bases each). Between the trimmed V and J ends, which lost 1 base and 0 bases, there was a span of 13 bases. The CDR3 is 16 residues long. Germline CDR1 is SGHAT and CDR2 is FQNNGV. The CDR3 loop is CASSLGQGGFSYEQYV. The CDR3 DNA is TGTGCCAGCAGCTTAGGACAGGGAGGGTTCTCCTACGAGCAGTACGTC.

The gene calls are TRBV4-1 and TRBJ1-4, with 7 bases aligning to TRBD1. J lost 7 bases, V lost 5 bases, and 10 bases had no gene match. Germline CDR1 reads MGHRA; CDR2 reads YSYEKL. The CDR3 has 15 amino acids. The DNA of the CDR3 is TGCGCCAGCAGCTCGACAGGGTTAGAGAGTGAAAAACTGTTTTTT. This codes for CASSSTGLESEKLFF.

V and J are TRBV7-9 and TRBJ2-7; D could derive from TRBD1 or TRBD2 (5 bases each). The CDR3 is made up of 15 amino acids. From germline, CDR1 is SEHNR and CDR2 FQNEAQ (reference sequence). The V gene lost 3 bases and the J gene lost 3 bases, with 15 bases spanning the gap. CDR3 bases: TGTGCCAGCAGCTTGTTGGGACCTGAAATCTACGAGCAGTACTTC. Translated, it gives CASSLLGPEIYEQYF.

This clone was detected only a few times. The chain has TRBV4-1 and TRBJ1-1, with TRBD1 identical over 9 bases. Trimming took 4 bases from V and 5 from J; bases not matched to a gene: 2. The length of the CDR3 is 13 residues. Germline V gene data show CDR1 as MGHRA and CDR2 as YSYEKL. The CDR3 loop reads CASSRGQGTEAFF. The CDR3 nucleotides read TGCGCCAGCAGCCGGGGACAGGGAACTGAAGCTTTCTTT.

The chain employs TRBV5-6 and TRBJ1-5; a possible D gene is TRBD1 (6 bases). Trimming pared 4 bases from V and 5 bases from J, leaving 10 bases between. In germline, CDR1 is SGHDT, CDR2 YYEEEE. This CDR3 contains 13 residues. CDR3 region: CASSRDTDQPQHF. The DNA for the CDR3 is TGTGCCAGCAGCCGGGACACCGATCAGCCCCAGCATTTT.

V and J are TRBV4-1 and TRBJ2-3; the match to TRBD1 covers 10 bases. The J segment lost 3 bases and the V segment lost 2 bases, leaving 5 bases of the junction unmatched. This CDR3 region has 16 residues. Germline V gene lookup returns CDR1 MGHRA and CDR2 YSYEKL. As DNA, the CDR3 is TGCGCCAGCAGCCAAACCGGGACAGGGGAAACAGATACGCAGTATTTT. Translating it yields CASSQTGTGETDTQYF.

This chain joins TRBV28 and TRBJ2-7; perhaps D is TRBD1 or TRBD2 (5 bases each). CDR1 is MDHEN, CDR2 SYDVKM, per germline. The CDR3 has 13 amino acids. Trimming took off 2 bases at V and 6 bases at J, with 11 bases between the two ends. The CDR3 DNA reads TGTGCCAGCAGTTTAGGGACCCCCCTCGAGCAGTACTTC. This gives the protein CASSLGTPLEQYF.

This chain joins TRBV27 and TRBJ2-7; 7 bases line up with TRBD1. CDR1 MNHEY and CDR2 SMNVEV come from the germline V gene (reference sequence). CDR3 length equals 14 residues. The V and J ends lost 2 bases and 5 bases, in that order; junction bases with no gene match: 6. DNA of the CDR3: TGTGCCAGCAGTTTAAACAGGGGTGACGACGAGCAGTACTTC. Protein product: CASSLNRGDDEQYF.

This chain connects TRBV6-5 to TRBJ2-2; a weak D match, TRBD2 (6 bases). V lost 8 bases and J lost 3, with 13 bases in between. CDR3 size: 14 residues. The germline CDR1 and CDR2 sequences are MNHEY and SVGAGI. CDR3 amino acids: CASFGGFDTGELFF. CDR3 in DNA: TGTGCCAGCTTCGGGGGATTTGACACCGGGGAGCTGTTTTTT.

This chain connects TRBV5-8 to TRBJ2-7, with TRBD1 identical over 7 bases. V lost 1 base to trimming and J lost 8 bases; unmatched junction nucleotides: 15. CDR3 size: 16 residues. The germline CDR1 and CDR2 sequences are SGHTS and YDEGEE. The chain's CDR3 is CASSLPTGWPDYKQYV. DNA of the CDR3: TGTGCCAGCAGCTTGCCGACAGGGTGGCCCGATTACAAGCAGTACGTC.

The chain recombines TRBV11-3 with TRBJ1-5, with D uncertain. From germline, CDR1 is SGHNT and CDR2 YENEEA. CDR3 length equals 12 residues. The ends were cut back, 5 bases at V and 0 bases at J, with 2 bases in the middle. The CDR3 DNA follows: TGTGCCAGCAGCCATAGCAATCAGCCCCAGCATTTT. It specifies CASSHSNQPQHF. Based on the CDR3 plus reference TRBV11-3 and TRBJ1-5, the full variable domain is EAGVVQSPRYKIIEKKQPVAFWCNPISGHNTLYWYLQNLGQGPELLIRYENEEAVDDSQLPKDRFSAERLKGVDSTLKIQPAELGDSAVYLCASSHSNQPQHFGDGTRLSIL.

The chain combines TRBV11-2 with TRBJ1-3; D is unresolved. Trimming cost V 1 base and J 7 bases, with 2 bases left between them. CDR3 length: 11 amino acids. Germline loops: CDR1 SGHAT, CDR2 FQNNGV. CDR3 region: CASSLVNTIYF. CDR3 coding DNA: TGTGCCAGCAGCTTAGTTAACACCATATATTTT.

The chain couples TRBV5-1 to TRBJ2-2, with 7 bases aligning to TRBD2. Trimming at V came to 0 bases and at J to 10 bases, leaving 12 bases not matched to a gene. The length of the CDR3 is 16 residues. Germline V gives CDR1 SGHRS, CDR2 YFSETQ. The CDR3 sequence: CASSLGLAYSFVELFF. The DNA of the CDR3 is TGCGCCAGCAGCTTGGGACTAGCTTACTCATTCGTGGAGCTGTTTTTT. Using reference TRBV5-1 and TRBJ2-2 for the parts outside the CDR3, the full variable domain is KAGVTQTPRYLIKTRGQQVTLSCSPISGHRSVSWYQQTPGQGLQFLFEYFSETQRNKGNFPGRFSGRQFSNSRSEMNVSTLELGDSALYLCASSLGLAYSFVELFFGEGSRLTVL.

This rearrangement joins TRBV25-1 to TRBJ2-7; 10 bases agree with TRBD2. With V trimmed by 3 bases and J by 0 bases, 2 bases remained unmatched. CDR3 length: 15 residues. Looked up from germline, CDR1 is MGHDK and CDR2 is SYGVNS. The CDR3 region is CASSDLAGASYEQYF. The DNA for the CDR3 is TGTGCCAGCAGTGATCTAGCGGGGGCCTCCTACGAGCAGTACTTC.

The DNA for the CDR3 is TGTGCCAGCCCCCGCCGGGACAGGGTTCTGATGGGCGAGAACTATGGCTACACCTTC. Protein: CASPRRDRVLMGENYGYTF. This chain links TRBV2 with TRBJ1-2; 9 bases are shared with TRBD1. V lost 8 bases and J lost 2; bases outside the gene matches: 21. The CDR3 has 19 residues. Germline CDR1 SNHLY, CDR2 FYNNEI.

The rearrangement uses TRBV14 and TRBJ2-5; 8 nucleotides match TRBD2. CDR3 length: 16 residues. Germline assignment: CDR1 SGHDN and CDR2 FVKESK. With V trimmed by 0 bases and J by 0 bases, 3 bases remained unmatched. The CDR3 loop reads CASSQDRGGYQETQYF. The CDR3, as DNA: TGTGCCAGCAGCCAAGATCGGGGGGGTTACCAAGAGACCCAGTACTTC.

This chain connects TRBV11-2 to TRBJ2-7, with D possibly being TRBD1 or TRBD2 (6 bases each). Per the germline V gene, CDR1 is SGHAT and CDR2 is FQNNGV. The ends were cut back, 4 bases at V and 2 bases at J, with 9 bases in the middle. This CDR3 has 13 residues. CDR3 nucleotides: TGTGCCAGCAGCTCCGGGGGCCCCTACGAGCAGTACTTC. Its protein is CASSSGGPYEQYF.

DNA of the CDR3: TGTGCCAGCGGGGGGACTAGCGGGAGATCCACCTACAATGAGCAGTTCTTC. It specifies CASGGTSGRSTYNEQFF. The rearrangement links TRBV25-1 to TRBJ2-1; 14 bases agree with TRBD2. CDR1 and CDR2 from the germline V gene are MGHDK and SYGVNS. The CDR3 is 17 amino acids. The V gene end was trimmed by 8 bases and the J gene end by 2 bases; junction bases not matched to a gene: 8.

This chain links TRBV13 with TRBJ2-3, with D perhaps matching TRBD1 or TRBD2 (5 bases each). V lost 5 bases and J lost 2, with 8 bases in between. This CDR3 comprises 13 residues. Germline values: CDR1 PRHDT, CDR2 FYEKMQ (reference sequence). The DNA for the CDR3 is TGTGCCAGCAGCCCCGGGACCACAGATACGCAGTATTTT. This translates into CASSPGTTDTQYF.

The genes are TRBV28 and TRBJ1-5; no clear D gene. The CDR3 runs 11 residues. The V and J ends lost 5 bases and 10 bases respectively, with 9 bases between them. The germline gives CDR1 MDHEN, CDR2 SYDVKM. The DNA for the CDR3 is TGTGCCAGCAGTGAATCAAGTCCCCAGCATTTT. Residues: CASSESSPQHF.